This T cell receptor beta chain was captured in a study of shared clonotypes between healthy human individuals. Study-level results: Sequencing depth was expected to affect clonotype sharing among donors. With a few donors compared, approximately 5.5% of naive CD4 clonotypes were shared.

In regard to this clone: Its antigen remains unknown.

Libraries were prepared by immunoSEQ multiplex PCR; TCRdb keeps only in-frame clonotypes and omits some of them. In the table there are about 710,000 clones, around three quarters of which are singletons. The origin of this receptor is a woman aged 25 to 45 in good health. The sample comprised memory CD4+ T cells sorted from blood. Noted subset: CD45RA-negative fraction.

CDR3 loop: CASSLSSGVQFF. CDR3 coding DNA: TGTGCCAGCAGTTTATCTTCAGGGGTACAGTTCTTC. V usage is TRBV28 and J usage is TRBJ2-1; possibly TRBD1 for D (6 bases). Germline loops: CDR1 MDHEN, CDR2 SYDVKM. V lost 1 base and J lost 13, with 11 bases in between. The CDR3 totals 12 residues.